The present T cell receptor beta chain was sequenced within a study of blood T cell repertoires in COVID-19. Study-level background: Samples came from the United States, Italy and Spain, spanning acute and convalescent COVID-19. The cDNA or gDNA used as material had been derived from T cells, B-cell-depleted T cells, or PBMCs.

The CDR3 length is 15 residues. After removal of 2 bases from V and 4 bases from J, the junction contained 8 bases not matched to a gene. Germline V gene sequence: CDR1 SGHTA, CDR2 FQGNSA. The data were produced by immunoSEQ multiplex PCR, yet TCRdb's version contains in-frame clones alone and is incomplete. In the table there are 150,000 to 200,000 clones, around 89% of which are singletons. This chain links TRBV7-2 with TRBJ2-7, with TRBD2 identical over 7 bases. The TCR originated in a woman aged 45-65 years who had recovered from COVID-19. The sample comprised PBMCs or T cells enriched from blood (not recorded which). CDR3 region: CASSLRGGTPYEQYF. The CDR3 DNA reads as TGTGCCAGCAGCTTACGGGGAGGGACTCCATACGAGCAGTACTTC.